Presented here are 27 T cell receptor beta chains from one specimen sequenced in a study of molecular identifiers for immune sequencing clone quantification. TCRdb ran MiXCR on the PCR reads and lists one entry per CDR3 protein. This table has nearly 650,000 distinct CDR3 sequences, roughly 25% appearing once. Sample: naive CD8+ T cells from blood, with Jurkat cell RNA spiked in. Subset meaning: FACS-sorted CD8+CD4-CCR7+CD45RA+ naive T cells. The source is a human donor in good health. Some libraries in this study had Jurkat cell RNA spiked in.

The genes are TRBV19 and TRBJ2-7, with D hard to call. Per germline, CDR1 LNHDA and CDR2 SQIVND (reference sequence). CDR3 size: 14 residues. Between the trimmed V and J ends, which lost 6 bases and 2 bases, there was a span of 14 bases. CDR3 in amino acids: CASSHRGSPYEQYF. Written as DNA, the CDR3 is TGTGCCAGTAGCCATCGTGGGTCCCCCTACGAGCAGTACTTC.

This chain joins TRBV7-6 and TRBJ2-3; D is uncertain. The J call may be incorrect, as the DNA end agrees better with TRBJ1-5. The CDR3 sequence is 14 residues long. CDR1 is SGHVS and CDR2 is FNYEAQ in the germline V gene. As DNA, the CDR3 is TGTGCCAGCAGCTTAGAGGTGTTGGCGGTTACGCAGCATTTT. Amino acids: CASSLEVLAVTQHF.

The sample holds many counts of this clonotype. The chain uses TRBV5-1 and TRBJ2-1, with a possible D match to TRBD1 (5 bases). CDR1 SGHRS and CDR2 YFSETQ come from the germline V gene. The CDR3 has 15 amino acids. Between the trimmed V and J ends, which lost 5 bases and 0 bases, there was a span of 12 bases. CDR3 sequence: CASSTGQSSYNEQFF. The CDR3 nucleotides read TGCGCCAGCAGTACAGGTCAGAGCTCCTACAATGAGCAGTTCTTC.

The table lists this clonotype with many counts. The gene calls are TRBV27 and TRBJ1-5, with unresolved D. The CDR3 runs to 13 residues. Trimming removed 4 bases at V and 5 bases at J, with 9 bases between. Germline V CDR1 and CDR2: MNHEY, SMNVEV (reference sequence). The CDR3 spells CASSSMGDQPQHF. The CDR3 nucleotides read TGTGCCAGCAGTTCTATGGGAGATCAGCCCCAGCATTTT.

This clonotype was detected ten times or more. For the CDR3, the DNA is TGCGCCAGCAGCCAAGCCACAGTTAACACTGAAGCTTTCTTT. Encoded protein: CASSQATVNTEAFF. This chain uses TRBV4-1 with TRBJ1-1; D unclear. V was shortened by 1 base and J by 2 bases, with 8 bases between the two germline ends. The CDR3 is 14 amino acids. The germline CDR1 and CDR2 sequences are MGHRA and YSYEKL.

About this clonotype: One junction end disagrees with the germline gene, perhaps due to a read error. CDR3 residues: CASSWGTGGYAQYF. CDR3 sequence (DNA): TGTGCCAGCAGTTGGGGGACAGGGGGTTACGCGCAGTACTTC. V and J are TRBV27 and TRBJ2-7; 11 bases match TRBD1. In germline, CDR1 is MNHEY, CDR2 SMNVEV (reference sequence). The CDR3 runs 14 residues.

J is TRBJ2-5 and V is TRBV11-2; 9 bases align to TRBD2. The germline gives CDR1 SGHAT, CDR2 FQNNGV. This CDR3 comprises 15 residues. V shed 7 bases and J 5 bases; nucleotides not matched to a gene: 11. The CDR3 reads CASNFPGTSKETQYF. CDR3 coding DNA: TGTGCCAGCAACTTTCCCGGGACTAGCAAGGAGACCCAGTACTTC.

This clonotype came up a few times. V is TRBV11-1 and J is TRBJ2-5, with 8 bases that match TRBD1. CDR1 is SGHAT and CDR2 is FQDESV in the germline V gene (reference sequence). V trimming: 4 bases; J trimming: 2 bases; junction bases outside the gene matches: 6. The CDR3 spans 15 residues. CDR3 region: CASSSGQGRQETQYF. Here the CDR3 DNA reads TGTGCCAGCAGCTCCGGACAGGGCCGGCAAGAGACCCAGTACTTC.

Worth noting for this clonotype: Relative to the germline gene, one junction end is altered; a read error may explain this. This rearrangement joins TRBV4-3 to TRBJ1-1; D is perhaps TRBD1 (5 bases). Germline-derived CDR1 and CDR2 are LGHNA and YSLEER. The CDR3 spans 15 residues. CDR3 nucleotide sequence: TGCGCCAGCAGCCAAGTTGTTTGGACAAACACTAAAGCTTTCTTT. It is translated as CASSQVVWTNTKAFF.

In its sample, this clonotype was seen a few times. This chain uses TRBV20-1 with TRBJ2-1, with 15 nucleotides matching TRBD2. The CDR3 spans 15 residues. V was pared by 6 bases and J by 5 bases, with 5 bases of the junction left unmatched. Looked up from germline, CDR1 is DFQATT and CDR2 is SNEGSKA (reference sequence). CDR3 amino acids: CSAPRTSGGDNEQFF. The CDR3 nucleotides are TGCAGTGCCCCCCGGACTAGCGGGGGGGACAATGAGCAGTTCTTC.

This clonotype was observed a handful of times. The rearrangement joins TRBV27 to TRBJ2-3; the match to TRBD2 covers 10 bases. V shed 2 bases and J 0 bases; nucleotides not matched to a gene: 2. Germline-derived CDR1 and CDR2 are MNHEY and SMNVEV (reference sequence). This CDR3 has 16 residues. The CDR3 loop reads CASSLLAGASTDTQYF. The CDR3 DNA follows: TGTGCCAGCAGTTTACTAGCGGGAGCGAGCACAGATACGCAGTATTTT.

The rearrangement joins TRBV27 to TRBJ2-3; TRBD2 matches at 9 bases. Germline CDR1 reads MNHEY; CDR2 reads SMNVEV (reference sequence). The ends lost 1 base at V and 1 base at J; junction bases unmatched: 3. CDR3 length: 16 amino acids. The CDR3 DNA sequence: TGTGCCAGCAGTTTATTGCGGACTAGCGGCACAGATACGCAGTATTTT. This translates into CASSLLRTSGTDTQYF.

Turning to this clonotype: The junction departs from germline at one end; a sequencing error may be responsible. V and J are TRBV13 and TRBJ2-7; 9 bases agree with TRBD1. This CDR3 is 15 amino acids long. CDR1 PRHDT and CDR2 FYEKMQ come from the germline V gene (reference sequence). The CDR3 DNA sequence: TGTGCCAGCAGTCTTAGACAGGGGGGCCCCTACGAGCAGGACTTC. This encodes CASSLRQGGPYEQDF.

The chain joins TRBV7-2 to TRBJ1-1, with 7 bases aligning to TRBD1. The CDR3 consists of 22 residues. V was clipped by 1 base and J by 1 base; unmatched bases: 24. The germline V gene has CDR1 SGHTA and CDR2 FQGNSA. CDR3 sequence (DNA): TGTGCCAGCAGCTTAGGGGGGGTGAGATTTTGGTCGGCGACAGGGCCGAACACTGAAGCTTTCTTT. It is translated as CASSLGGVRFWSATGPNTEAFF.

Details on this clonotype: A single base separates this from a much larger clone, so it may be a read error. Likely a read error: the CDR3 ends without its conserved phenylalanine or tryptophan. The gene calls are TRBV14 and TRBJ2-2; D remains unclear. The length of the CDR3 is 17 residues. Per the germline V gene, CDR1 is SGHDN and CDR2 is FVKESK. Trimming cost V 1 base and J 2 bases, with 14 bases left between them. CDR3 in amino acids: CASSQVGRTDNTGELFS. In nucleotides, the CDR3 is TGTGCCAGCAGCCAAGTAGGGCGGACGGATAACACCGGGGAGCTGTTTTCT.

This clonotype was picked up many times. This sequence joins TRBV6-2 or TRBV6-3 and TRBJ2-7, with D perhaps TRBD1 (5 bases). The V gene lost 0 bases and the J gene lost 3 bases, with 9 bases spanning the gap. The CDR3 length is 14 residues. Germline values: CDR1 MNHEY, CDR2 SVGEGT. CDR3 loop: CASSYSAGYYEQYF. The CDR3 DNA is TGTGCCAGCAGTTACTCGGCAGGGTACTACGAGCAGTACTTC.

This rearrangement joins TRBV4-1 to TRBJ2-1, with 11 bases matching TRBD2. J gave up 5 bases and V 0 bases, and 6 bases lay outside the gene matches. The germline gives CDR1 MGHRA, CDR2 YSYEKL. The CDR3 is 17 residues long. Here the CDR3 DNA reads TGCGCCAGCAGCCAAGATCAACTAGCGGGGGCTAACAATGAGCAGTTCTTC. This sequence encodes CASSQDQLAGANNEQFF.

In its sample, this clonotype was seen once. The DNA of the CDR3 is TGCGCCAGCGGGACGGGCGGGTATAGCAATCAGCCCCAGCATTTT. This codes for CASGTGGYSNQPQHF. J is TRBJ1-5 and V is TRBV10-2; D is perhaps TRBD1 (5 bases). Germline V gene lookup returns CDR1 WSHSY and CDR2 SAAADI. Trimming left V 8 bases short and J 0 bases short, with 14 bases between. This CDR3 region has 15 residues.

This clonotype has at least ten counts. This rearrangement joins TRBV7-9 to TRBJ2-5; D tentatively reads TRBD1 or TRBD2 (7 bases each). Trimming took 0 bases from V and 1 from J, leaving 15 bases between them. This CDR3 has 17 residues. Germline lookup yields CDR1 SEHNR and CDR2 FQNEAQ (reference sequence). The CDR3 DNA reads as TGTGCCAGCAGCTTAGCGTCAGCAGGGGGGGTCCAAGAGACCCAGTACTTC. Its translation: CASSLASAGGVQETQYF.

This clonotype has a handful of counts. The CDR3 coding sequence is TGTGCCAGCAGTCACCCCCCGAGGGGGCAATACTATGGCTACACCTTC. Encoded protein: CASSHPPRGQYYGYTF. This chain uses TRBV6-5 with TRBJ1-2; TRBD1 aligns across 7 bases. Unmatched junction bases numbered 12, after V lost 5 bases and J lost 3 bases. Germline values: CDR1 MNHEY, CDR2 SVGAGI. The CDR3 is 16 amino acids.

The J gene is TRBJ2-5, the V gene TRBV30; 9 bases align to TRBD2. Per germline, CDR1 GTSNPN and CDR2 SVGIG (reference sequence). This CDR3 spans 14 amino acids. With V trimmed by 4 bases and J by 5 bases, 8 bases remained unmatched. The CDR3 loop reads CAWTLAGRLETQYF. The CDR3 nucleotides read TGTGCCTGGACTCTAGCGGGGAGATTGGAGACCCAGTACTTC.

This clonotype came up many times. The rearrangement links TRBV4-1 to TRBJ1-1; D is perhaps TRBD1 (5 bases). The CDR3 consists of 15 residues. Germline V gene sequence: CDR1 MGHRA, CDR2 YSYEKL. V lost 5 bases and J lost 0, with 13 bases in between. The DNA for the CDR3 is TGCGCCAGCAGCGCGTTAGGGGCCATGAACACTGAAGCTTTCTTT. Its translation is CASSALGAMNTEAFF.

Many counts were recorded for this clonotype. The chain uses TRBV29-1 and TRBJ2-7, with 7 bases that match TRBD1. J gave up 3 bases and V 7 bases, and 6 bases lay outside the gene matches. Germline V gives CDR1 SQVTM, CDR2 ANQGSEA. This CDR3 is 12 amino acids long. CDR3 nucleotides: TGCAGCGACCGGGACAGAGACTACGAGCAGTACTTC. Protein sequence: CSDRDRDYEQYF.

Remarks on this clonotype: A much larger clone lies one base from this, so it may be a read error. V is TRBV7-2 and J is TRBJ2-3, with TRBD2 matching 7 bases. Per germline, CDR1 SGHTA and CDR2 FQGNSA. The CDR3 has 15 amino acids. In nucleotides, the CDR3 is TGTGCCAGCGGCTTAAACCCTAGCGGTAGAGATACGCAGTATTTT. Its translation: CASGLNPSGRDTQYF.

This clonotype turned up a few times. The chain carries TRBV5-3 and TRBJ1-2; a possible D gene is TRBD1 (6 bases). TRBV5-3 is an open reading frame whose function is uncertain. Trimming took 8 bases from V and 1 from J, leaving 24 bases between them. The CDR3 totals 17 residues. CDR3 coding DNA: TGTGCCAGCAGCCCCCGGAAGGGGGAACCCGTTAACTATGGCTACACCTTC. It specifies CASSPRKGEPVNYGYTF.

This clonotype was recorded many times. The chain has TRBV15 and TRBJ2-3; D is undetermined. V shed 0 bases and J shed 1 base, with 5 bases lying between them. From germline, CDR1 is LNHNV and CDR2 YYDKDF (reference sequence). CDR3 length: 14 amino acids. The CDR3 loop is CATSRDRGTDTQYF. CDR3 coding DNA: TGTGCCACCAGCAGAGATCGCGGCACAGATACGCAGTATTTT.

This chain uses TRBV19 with TRBJ1-5; D is unclear. CDR1 and CDR2 (germline): LNHDA, SQIVND (reference sequence). There are 13 residues in the CDR3. The V gene lost 4 bases and the J gene lost 9 bases, with 13 bases spanning the gap. Here the CDR3 reads CASSTHSHPPQHF. CDR3 sequence (DNA): TGTGCCAGTAGTACCCATAGCCATCCGCCCCAGCATTTT.